This T cell receptor (beta chain) was sequenced in a study of blood T cell repertoires in COVID-19. Study-wide background: Acute and convalescent COVID-19 samples came from the United States, Italy and Spain.

Per the original data handling: Amplification of reference gene primers provided the estimated nucleated cell counts. Some clones are missing from TCRdb's copy, which holds only in-frame ones; the method was immunoSEQ multiplex PCR. V and J calls and clone size are given by that table; D and trimming were obtained from the DNA. Of 250,000 or so clones listed, roughly 84% are singletons. V gave up 2 bases and J gave up 5 bases, with 10 bases separating them. Germline CDR1 MNHEY, CDR2 SVGEGT. The length of the CDR3 is 14 residues. The receptor was derived from a middle-aged man who had recovered from COVID-19. The specimen sequenced was PBMCs or T cells enriched from blood (not recorded which). This sequence joins TRBV6-2 or TRBV6-3 and TRBJ1-5, with D possibly TRBD1 on 5 matching bases. Here the CDR3 reads CASSYVFRDQPQHF. CDR3 nucleotides: TGTGCCAGCAGTTACGTCTTCAGGGATCAGCCCCAGCATTTT.